This entry is about one TCR beta chain. Its antigen is as yet unknown. This sample is drawn from a study of T cell responses to AZD1222 COVID-19 vaccine. Data came from immunoSEQ multiplex PCR; TCRdb stores just in-frame clones and leaves some out. Of some 150,000 clones in the sample, less than 90% were seen once. V lost 3 bases, J lost 2 bases, and 10 bases lay in between. This CDR3 comprises 14 residues. The V gene's germline CDR1 is LGHNT and CDR2 FRNRAP. Regarding the study as a whole: Seropositive at baseline were only a handful of AZD1222 recipients.

The chain links TRBV12-5 to TRBJ1-2; D is ambiguous. The source material was peripheral blood, sampled on day 0 of AZD1222 vaccination. The clonotype was recovered from an adult in good health. CDR3 DNA sequence: TGTGCTAGTGGTTTAGTTGGAACCAACTATGGCTACACCTTC. Residues: CASGLVGTNYGYTF. The whole variable domain, remainder taken from reference TRBV12-5 and TRBJ1-2, is DARVTQTPRHKVTEMGQEVTMRCQPILGHNTVFWYRQTMMQGLELLAYFRNRAPLDDSGMPKDRFSAEMPDATLATLKIQPSEPRDSAVYFCASGLVGTNYGYTFGSGTRLTVV.